This T cell receptor beta chain is drawn from a study of blood T cells in healthy people across ages. Study-wide findings and caveats: A strong correlation was seen between TCR beta diversity and naive T cell percentage.

It was approximately 9 milliliters of peripheral blood that were drawn from each donor. Researchers isolated at least 6 million PBMCs per sample. With each sample, at least 5.5 micrograms of total RNA were extracted. Through a sample-barcoded 5' primer and a J-beta primer mix, a second PCR was run for roughly 7 to 11 cycles. TCRdb reprocessed the 5' RACE reads via MiXCR and lists one record per CDR3 protein. The data show about 670,000 distinct CDR3 sequences, with around 50% seen just once and roughly 12% held by the top ten. A note on this clonotype: Its cognate antigen is unknown.

This TCR came from an elderly woman in good health. The specimen sequenced was blood.

This chain's CDR3 is CASKFGSGATEAFF. The CDR3 DNA is TGCGCCAGCAAGTTCGGATCTGGCGCCACTGAAGCTTTCTTT. The chain uses TRBV5-1 and TRBJ1-1; D is undetermined. This CDR3 is 14 amino acids long. The V gene's germline CDR1 is SGHRS and CDR2 YFSETQ. Between the trimmed V and J ends, which lost 6 bases and 4 bases, there was a span of 16 bases.